The 9 T cell receptor beta chains in this list originate from one sample, sequenced in a study of blood T cells in healthy people across ages. With a J-beta primer mix and a sample-barcoded 5' primer, a second PCR ran 7 to 11 cycles. One entry per CDR3 protein results from TCRdb running MiXCR on the 5' RACE reads. Among over 1.5 million distinct CDR3 sequences listed, about 49% were seen once. What was sequenced was blood. The receptors stem from a woman between 35 and 50 years old in good health.

This sequence joins TRBV29-1 and TRBJ1-2, with D hard to call. This CDR3 contains 13 residues. Germline assignment: CDR1 SQVTM and CDR2 ANQGSEA. Trimming pared 6 bases from V and 7 bases from J, leaving 18 bases between. DNA of the CDR3: TGCAGCGTAGGCCAAGGTGCCTCCCGTGGCTACACCTTC. This encodes CSVGQGASRGYTF.

The V and J genes are TRBV10-1 and TRBJ2-5; D uncertain. Trimming removed 8 bases from V and 2 bases from J, with 12 bases in between. Germline V gene lookup returns CDR1 WNHNN and CDR2 SYGVQD (reference sequence). The CDR3 totals 13 residues. For the CDR3, the DNA is TGCGCCAGCGGTTCTGGGTCGCAAGAGACCCAGTACTTC. It codes for CASGSGSQETQYF.

The V call is TRBV6-5, the J call TRBJ2-4; D might be TRBD1 (6 bases). V gave up 6 bases and J gave up 6 bases, with 12 bases separating them. Germline CDR1 is MNHEY and CDR2 is SVGAGI. The CDR3 is made up of 13 amino acids. CDR3 sequence (DNA): TGTGCCAGCAGAACCGGACAGAGAAACATTCAGTACTTC. Translated: CASRTGQRNIQYF.

This chain uses TRBV14 with TRBJ2-1, with 8 bases fitting TRBD2. V trimming: 4 bases; J trimming: 14 bases; junction bases outside the gene matches: 10. The CDR3 covers 13 residues. Germline CDR1 reads SGHDN; CDR2 reads FVKESK. In nucleotides, the CDR3 is TGTGCCAGCAGCCCAAGGACTAGCCTGAGGGAGTTCTTC. Its translation: CASSPRTSLREFF.

This chain uses TRBV7-2 with TRBJ2-6; 7 positions match TRBD1. The V and J ends lost 7 bases and 2 bases, in that order; junction bases with no gene match: 14. From germline, CDR1 is SGHTA and CDR2 FQGNSA. This CDR3 comprises 18 residues. In DNA form, the CDR3 reads TGTGCCAGCAACCCCCGGGACAGAGGGCACCCTGGGGCCAACGTCCTGACTTTC. Amino acid sequence: CASNPRDRGHPGANVLTF. Full variable domain (remainder filled in from reference TRBV7-2 and TRBJ2-6): GAGVSQSPSNKVTEKGKDVELRCDPISGHTALYWYRQSLGQGLEFLIYFQGNSAPDKSGLPSDRFSAERTGGSVSTLTIQRTQQEDSAVYLCASNPRDRGHPGANVLTFGAGSRLTVL.

For this clonotype: At one of its ends the junction is not consistent with the germline gene, which may arise from a read error. V is TRBV12-3 or TRBV12-4 and J is TRBJ2-1; D gene ambiguous. This CDR3 has 15 amino acids. The DNA of the CDR3 is TGTGCCAGCAATTTAGTCGGGCCCTCCTACAATGAGCAGTTCTTC. This sequence encodes CASNLVGPSYNEQFF.

The rearrangement joins TRBV28 to TRBJ2-4; possible D gene TRBD2, 7 bases. Germline V gene data show CDR1 as MDHEN and CDR2 as SYDVKM. The CDR3 contains 14 residues. V was clipped by 3 bases and J by 5 bases, with 11 bases between them. CDR3 loop: CASSLGGAENIQYF. The CDR3 nucleotides read TGTGCCAGCAGTTTGGGGGGGGCGGAAAACATTCAGTACTTC.

With regard to this clonotype: At one end the junction does not follow the germline gene, possibly because of a read error. The V and J genes are TRBV6-6 and TRBJ2-7, with TRBD1 matching 7 bases. From germline, CDR1 is MNHNY and CDR2 SVGAGI (reference sequence). The CDR3 is made up of 14 amino acids. CDR3 loop: CAGSRPGTVYEQYF. The DNA of the CDR3 is TGTGCCGGCAGTCGTCCCGGGACAGTCTACGAGCAGTACTTC.

This clonotype was counted between two and nine times. This chain uses TRBV4-3 with TRBJ2-4; tentatively, D is TRBD1 (5 bases). The DNA matches TRBJ2-7 better at its end, which makes the J call doubtful. Germline assignment: CDR1 LGHNA and CDR2 YSLEER. The CDR3 length is 16 residues. The CDR3 loop reads CASSQRGQGKTYEQYF. The CDR3 nucleotides read TGCGCCAGCAGCCAAAGGGGCCAGGGCAAGACCTACGAGCAGTACTTC.